The 6 T cell receptor beta chains in this list originate from one sample, sequenced in a study of cytomegalovirus exposure and HLA in healthy donors. Researchers ran the PCR with 60 Vbeta and 13 Jbeta primers. Method: immunoSEQ multiplex PCR; TCRdb's copy keeps in-frame clones and lacks some. The sample carries fewer than 100,000 clones, 70% to 80% recorded once. Sequencing was carried out using PBMCs. These receptors all stem from a man aged 40-49 years in good health and CMV-seronegative.

The chain uses TRBV5-4 and TRBJ2-7; 13 bases are a match to TRBD2. The CDR3 extends over 16 amino acids. CDR1 is SGHNT, CDR2 YYREEE, per germline (reference sequence). The V and J ends lost 1 base and 5 bases, in that order; junction bases with no gene match: 6. The CDR3 loop is CASSLKVGTSGNEQYF. The CDR3 coding sequence is TGTGCCAGCAGCTTGAAGGTCGGGACTAGCGGGAACGAGCAGTACTTC.

This chain joins TRBV30 and TRBJ1-5; 9 bases fit TRBD1. The CDR3 length is 16 residues. Germline loops: CDR1 GTSNPN, CDR2 SVGIG (reference sequence). With V trimmed by 8 bases and J by 0 bases, 11 bases remained unmatched. CDR3 nucleotides: TGTGCCATATCGGGACAGGGACTGTATAGCAATCAGCCCCAGCATTTT. This sequence encodes CAISGQGLYSNQPQHF.

This clone was detected a few times. This chain links TRBV7-3 with TRBJ2-6; a possible D gene is TRBD1 (6 bases). CDR3 size: 17 residues. V lost 5 bases and J lost 0, with 14 bases in between. The germline CDR1 and CDR2 sequences are SGHTA and FQGTGA. The chain's CDR3 is CASSPQGHLSGANVLTF. DNA of the CDR3: TGTGCCAGCAGCCCCCAGGGACACCTCTCTGGGGCCAACGTCCTGACTTTC.

This chain links TRBV30 with TRBJ2-1, with D maybe TRBD2 (6 bases). CDR1 GTSNPN and CDR2 SVGIG come from the germline V gene (reference sequence). Trimming removed 4 bases from V and 0 bases from J, with 16 bases in between. This CDR3 spans 16 amino acids. The CDR3 DNA sequence: TGTGCCTGGACTAGCGCACTCCCCGGCTCCTACAATGAGCAGTTCTTC. Translated, it gives CAWTSALPGSYNEQFF. The full variable domain, rest sourced from reference TRBV30 and TRBJ2-1, is SQTIHQWPATLVQPVGSPLSLECTVEGTSNPNLYWYRQAAGRGLQLLFYSVGIGQISSEVPQNLSASRPQDRQFILSSKKLLLSDSGFYLCAWTSALPGSYNEQFFGPGTRLTVL.

This chain connects TRBV5-1 to TRBJ2-5, with 13 bases matching TRBD2. The J segment lost 5 bases and the V segment lost 2 bases, leaving 3 bases of the junction unmatched. Germline CDR1 SGHRS, CDR2 YFSETQ. This CDR3 is built from 15 residues. The CDR3 region has the DNA TGCGCCAGCAGCTTTGGGACTAGCGGGGCGGAGACCCAGTACTTC. This sequence encodes CASSFGTSGAETQYF.

The chain carries TRBV19 and TRBJ2-6, with 9 positions matching TRBD1. Germline CDR1 reads LNHDA; CDR2 reads SQIVND (reference sequence). V was pared by 7 bases and J by 2 bases, with 9 bases of the junction left unmatched. The CDR3 contains 17 residues. The CDR3 sequence is CASTRGTGNAGANVLTF. The CDR3 region has the DNA TGTGCCAGTACCCGCGGGACAGGGAATGCTGGGGCCAACGTCCTGACTTTC.